This TCR beta chain was identified in a study of regulatory T cells in long-lasting Graves disease. Broader study findings: Persistent Graves' patients showed reduced TCR diversity versus newly diagnosed patients. TRBV28, TRBJ1-2 and TRBJ2-5 were segments that persistent disease favored.

This clonotype appeared many times. The antigen remains unidentified. Germline V gives CDR1 MNHEY, CDR2 SMNVEV (reference sequence). V was cut by 2 bases and J by 10 bases, with 14 bases left in between. The length of the CDR3 is 13 residues. As for time point: persistent/refractory GD, antithyroid drugs over 5 years with positive TRAb. The TCR library used RNA extracted from PBMCs. Graves' disease diagnosis used American Thyroid Association guidelines. Researchers made TCR beta libraries by using iRepertoire HTBI primers and running Arm-PCR on CDR3 regions. TCRdb recomputed calls from the multiplex PCR reads with MiXCR, one row per CDR3 protein. The sample shows around 400,000 distinct CDR3 sequences, 21% of them seen only once.

The receptor was isolated from a female donor with Graves disease. Sequencing used peripheral blood mononuclear cells (PBMCs), obtained when the disease was refractory, from a patient treated with antithyroid drugs. The chain employs TRBV27 and TRBJ1-1; no clear D. The CDR3 loop reads CASSLIGPGGAFF. CDR3 nucleotide sequence: TGTGCCAGCAGTTTAATAGGACCAGGTGGAGCTTTCTTT.